This T cell receptor beta chain was identified during a study of blood T cell repertoires in COVID-19. Study at large: In each case, the material was cDNA or gDNA derived from T cells, B-cell-depleted T cells, or PBMCs.

As processed by the authors: From reference gene primer amplification, estimates of nucleated cell counts were derived. TCRdb keeps only in-frame clones here, not all; method: immunoSEQ multiplex PCR. Clone size and V and J calls were adopted from that table, with D and trimming inferred from the DNA. This sample has tens of thousands of clones, with 80% to 90% found just once. CDR1 and CDR2 from the germline V gene are SNHLY and FYNNEI. Deletions cut 9 bases from V and 10 bases from J, with 18 bases between. The CDR3 extends over 13 amino acids. The sample comprised peripheral blood. This chain joins TRBV2 and TRBJ1-4, with a possible D match to TRBD1 (6 bases). This TCR derives from a woman in her 70s with acute or convalescent COVID-19. CDR3 amino acids: CASSRGTRGKLFF. The CDR3 region has the DNA TGTGCCAGTAGTAGGGGGACCCGGGGAAAACTGTTTTTT.